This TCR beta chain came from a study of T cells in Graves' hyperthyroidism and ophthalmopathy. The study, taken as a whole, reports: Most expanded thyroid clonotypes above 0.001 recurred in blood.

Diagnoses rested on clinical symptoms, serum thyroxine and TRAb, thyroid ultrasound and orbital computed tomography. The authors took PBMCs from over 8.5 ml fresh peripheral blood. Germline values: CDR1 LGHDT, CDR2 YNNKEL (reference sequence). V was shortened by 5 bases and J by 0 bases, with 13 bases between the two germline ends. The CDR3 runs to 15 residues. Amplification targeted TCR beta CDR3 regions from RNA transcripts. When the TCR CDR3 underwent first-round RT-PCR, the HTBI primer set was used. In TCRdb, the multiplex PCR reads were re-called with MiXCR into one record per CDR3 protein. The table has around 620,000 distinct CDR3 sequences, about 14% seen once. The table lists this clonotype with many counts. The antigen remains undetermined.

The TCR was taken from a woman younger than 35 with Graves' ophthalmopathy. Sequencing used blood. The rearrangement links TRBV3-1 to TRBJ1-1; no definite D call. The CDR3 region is CASSSNRLLNTEAFF. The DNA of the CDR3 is TGTGCCAGCAGCTCAAACAGACTACTGAACACTGAAGCTTTCTTT.